This paragraph reports one T cell receptor beta chain. Its antigen is currently unknown. Germline loops: CDR1 SGHTA, CDR2 FQGNSA. CDR3 length equals 12 residues. Trimming left V 3 bases short and J 7 bases short, with 9 bases between. This sample is part of a study of shared clonotypes between healthy human individuals. Whole-study findings and limits: Shared clonotypes: approximately 5.3% naive CD4, roughly 3.8% naive CD8, over 2% memory CD4, 0.4% to 0.45% memory CD8.

Memory CD4+ cells were the fraction left after CD45RA+ naive selection. Assay used: immunoSEQ multiplex PCR; TCRdb lists only in-frame clones, some missing. The sample has more than 2 million clones, nearly 97% seen once. This clonotype originated in a man aged 18-30 years in good health. This chain uses TRBV7-2 with TRBJ1-2; the D is unclear. The sample was naive CD4+ T cells sorted from blood. Subset noted: CD45RA+ positively selected. CDR3 nucleotide sequence: TGTGCCAGCAGCTTGAGCGGCTTTGGCTACACCTTC. This sequence encodes CASSLSGFGYTF.